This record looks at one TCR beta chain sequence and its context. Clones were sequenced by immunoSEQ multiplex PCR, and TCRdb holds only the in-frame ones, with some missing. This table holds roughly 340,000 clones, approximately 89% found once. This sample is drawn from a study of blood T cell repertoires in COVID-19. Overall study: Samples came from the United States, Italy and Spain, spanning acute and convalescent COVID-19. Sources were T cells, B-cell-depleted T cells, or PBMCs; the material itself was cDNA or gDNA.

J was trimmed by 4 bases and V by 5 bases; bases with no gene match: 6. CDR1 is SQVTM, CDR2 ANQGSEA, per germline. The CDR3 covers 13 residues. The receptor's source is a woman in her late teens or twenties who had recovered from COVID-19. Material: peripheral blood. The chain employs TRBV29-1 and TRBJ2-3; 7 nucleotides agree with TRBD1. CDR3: CSVSTGYADTQYF. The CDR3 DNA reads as TGCAGCGTTTCGACAGGGTATGCAGATACGCAGTATTTT.